The clone carrying this T cell receptor beta chain has a handful of counts. This entry comes from a study of cytomegalovirus exposure and HLA in healthy donors. Both 60 Vbeta primers and 13 Jbeta primers went into the PCR. The protocol was immunoSEQ multiplex PCR, while the TCRdb copy is restricted to in-frame clones and leaves out a portion. The profile shows over 100,000 clones, more than 60% of them singletons. This clonotype originated in a man aged 40-50 years in good health and CMV-seropositive. Sequencing used PBMCs.

CDR3 in amino acids: CASSFEISKPQHF. CDR3 DNA: TGTGCCAGCAGCTTTGAGATCTCGAAGCCCCAGCATTTT. This chain uses TRBV7-2 with TRBJ1-5; D not resolved. CDR3 length equals 13 residues. Germline V CDR1 and CDR2: SGHTA, FQGNSA. With 3 bases removed from V and 8 bases from J, the gap between germline ends came to 11 bases.